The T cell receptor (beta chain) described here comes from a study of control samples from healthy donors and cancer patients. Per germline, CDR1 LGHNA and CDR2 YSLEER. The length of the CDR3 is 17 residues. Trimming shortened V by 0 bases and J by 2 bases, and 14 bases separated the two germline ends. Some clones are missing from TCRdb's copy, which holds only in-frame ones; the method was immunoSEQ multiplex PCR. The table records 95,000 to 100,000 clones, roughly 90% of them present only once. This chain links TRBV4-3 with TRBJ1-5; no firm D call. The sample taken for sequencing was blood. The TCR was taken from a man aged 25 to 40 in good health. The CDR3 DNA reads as TGCGCCAGCAGCCAAGACTCCGGGCACTGGGGCAATCAGCCCCAGCATTTT. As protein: CASSQDSGHWGNQPQHF.